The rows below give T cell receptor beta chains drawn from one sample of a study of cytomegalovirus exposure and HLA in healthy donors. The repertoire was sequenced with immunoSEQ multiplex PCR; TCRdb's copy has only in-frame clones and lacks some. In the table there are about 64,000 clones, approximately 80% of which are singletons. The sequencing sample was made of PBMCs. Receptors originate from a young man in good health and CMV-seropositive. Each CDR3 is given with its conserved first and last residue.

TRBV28,CASSSRQHVSQPQHF
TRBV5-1,CASSRGGQGNTEAFF
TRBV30,CAWAPAGVADTQYF
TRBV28,CASSLRPQGNQPQHF
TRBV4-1,CASSLSILNGYTF
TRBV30,CASDRGGGEAFF
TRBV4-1,CASSQDRSRGTEAFF
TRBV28,CASGRDRTLGELFF
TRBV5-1,CASSLRPELGETQYF
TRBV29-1,CSVEEGYYGYTF
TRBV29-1,CSGGTGNTEAFF
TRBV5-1,CASSLSGQGVEQYF
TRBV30,CAWSVRRRATDTQYF
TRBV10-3,CAISEAGEQPQHF
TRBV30,CAWSTRDRGLYEQYF
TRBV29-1,CSVLGQGRTEAFF
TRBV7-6,CASSLAGGNYGYTF
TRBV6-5,CASSYATGDNEQFF
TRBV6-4,CASSSGTGSNTEAFF
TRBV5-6,CASSSRGIAETQYF
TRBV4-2,CASSQARFPYEQYF
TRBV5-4,CASSLELGGYEQYF
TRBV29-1,CSVVGRGTHNTEAFF
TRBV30,CAWGQGNGYTF
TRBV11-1,CASTLGSTSPLHF
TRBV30,CAWSVIGVTEAFF
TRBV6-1,CASSEGRKGDSDAFF
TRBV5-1,CASSRSTGQGADEQFF
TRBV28,CASRERGLNTEAFF
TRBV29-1,CSVGQGGGYTF
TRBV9,CASSVGQGARGNSPLHF